This TCR beta chain emerged from a study of T-cell reconstitution after alpha-beta-depleted transplantation in children. Using unique molecular identifiers, the investigators prepared the TCRbeta library. Each CDR3 protein is one row after TCRdb ran MiXCR on the PCR reads. Of approximately 350,000 distinct CDR3 sequences listed, approximately 10% are singletons. This clonotype came up a few times. With V trimmed by 4 bases and J by 1 base, 5 bases remained unmatched. Germline V CDR1 and CDR2: LNHDA, SQIVND (reference sequence). The CDR3 has 17 amino acids. The TCR originated in a human donor who donated a stem cell graft to a child with acute lymphoblastic leukemia. The J gene is TRBJ2-1, the V gene TRBV19, with 12 bases lining up with TRBD2. Sequenced material: PBMCs from the stem cell graft donor, taken from the stem cell graft. CDR3: CASSTRLAGVSYNEQFF. Here the CDR3 DNA reads TGTGCCAGTAGTACTCGACTAGCGGGAGTTTCCTACAATGAGCAGTTCTTC.